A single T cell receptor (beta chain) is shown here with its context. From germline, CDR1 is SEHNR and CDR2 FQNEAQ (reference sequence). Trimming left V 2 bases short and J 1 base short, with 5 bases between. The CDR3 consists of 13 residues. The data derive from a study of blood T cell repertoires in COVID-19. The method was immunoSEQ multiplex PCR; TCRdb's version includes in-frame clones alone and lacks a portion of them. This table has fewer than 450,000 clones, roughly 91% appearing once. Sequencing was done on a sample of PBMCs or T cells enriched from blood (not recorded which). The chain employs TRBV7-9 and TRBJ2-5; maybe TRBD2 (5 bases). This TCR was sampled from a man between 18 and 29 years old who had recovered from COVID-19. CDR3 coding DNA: TGTGCCAGCAGCTTACGGGGCCAAGAGACCCAGTACTTC. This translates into CASSLRGQETQYF.